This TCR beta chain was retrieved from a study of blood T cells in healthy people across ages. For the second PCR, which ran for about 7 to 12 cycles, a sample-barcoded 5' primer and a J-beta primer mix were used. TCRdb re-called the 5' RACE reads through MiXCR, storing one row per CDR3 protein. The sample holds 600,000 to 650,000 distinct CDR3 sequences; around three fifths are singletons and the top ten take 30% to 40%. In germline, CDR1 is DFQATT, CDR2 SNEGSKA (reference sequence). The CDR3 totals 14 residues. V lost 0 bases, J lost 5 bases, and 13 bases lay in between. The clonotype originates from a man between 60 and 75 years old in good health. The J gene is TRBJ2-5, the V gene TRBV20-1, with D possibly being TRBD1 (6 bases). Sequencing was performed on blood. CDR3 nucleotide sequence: TGCAGTGCTAGAGAACCAGGGGTTGGTGAGACCCAGTACTTC. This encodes CSAREPGVGETQYF.